Listed below are T cell receptor beta chains from one sample, sequenced in a study of blood T cell repertoires in COVID-19. Clones were read by immunoSEQ multiplex PCR, and TCRdb kept only the in-frame ones, dropping some. The repertoire includes around 190,000 clones, 80% to 90% of them detected once, and roughly 2% sits in the top ten. Sequencing was performed on peripheral blood. The source is a man younger than 35 who had recovered from COVID-19. Each CDR3 is given with its conserved first and last residue. The D gene is left open where the match is weak. Clone sizes are given selectively: once, few, many, or a class where the clone is expanded.

clone_size	v_call	d_call	j_call	cdr3_nt	cdr3_aa
-	TRBV6-5	-	TRBJ1-1	TGTGCCAGCAGCCCCACAACAGTGAACACTGAAGCTTTCTTT	CASSPTTVNTEAFF
-	TRBV21-1	-	TRBJ2-1	TGTGCCAGCAGCACGGGACAGGTCATCAATGAGCAGTTCTTC	CASSTGQVINEQFF
-	TRBV2	TRBD1	TRBJ1-5	TGTGCCAGCAGTGCTCGGGGACAGCAACTTTCGTTTGGCAATCAGCCCCAGCATTTT	CASSARGQQLSFGNQPQHF
-	TRBV2	TRBD2	TRBJ2-5	TGTGCCAGCAGCCCGGGGGGGGAGACCCAGTACTTC	CASSPGGETQYF
-	TRBV29-1	TRBD1	TRBJ1-5	TGCAGCGTTCGGGAGGGGGCCCATCAGCCCCAGCATTTT	CSVREGAHQPQHF
-	TRBV6-5	-	TRBJ1-5	TGTGCCAGCAGGGCCTCGGGGGGGCCCCAGCATTTT	CASRASGGPQHF
-	TRBV2	TRBD1	TRBJ2-7	TGTGCCAGCAGCCCCGCAGGGGGTGACTACGAGCAGTACTTC	CASSPAGGDYEQYF
-	TRBV20-1	-	TRBJ2-7	TGCAGTGCCCCACTAGGGAGCGTTGTGTACTTC	CSAPLGSVVYF
once	TRBV19	-	TRBJ1-2	TGTGCCAGTAGTAACAGGGCCTATGGCTACACCTTC	CASSNRAYGYTF
-	TRBV11-2	-	TRBJ2-1	TGTGCCAGCAATCCCGAGCCCTACAATGAGCAGTTCTTC	CASNPEPYNEQFF
-	TRBV2	TRBD1	TRBJ1-2	TGTGCCAGCAGTGAATTACAGGGGTCGGGTGGCTACACCTTC	CASSELQGSGGYTF
-	TRBV7-9	TRBD1	TRBJ1-6	TGTGCCAGCAGCAAGAATACCGGGACAGTAGGGCCCCTCCACTTT	CASSKNTGTVGPLHF
-	TRBV5-4	TRBD2	TRBJ2-3	TGTGCCAGCAGCTCGAAAGCGGGGGCAGGCACAGATACGCAGTATTTT	CASSSKAGAGTDTQYF
-	TRBV6-5	TRBD2	TRBJ2-3	TGTGCCAGCAGTTATAGCGGGGTCACAGATACGCAGTATTTT	CASSYSGVTDTQYF
-	TRBV3-1/TRBV3-2	-	TRBJ2-1	TGTGCCAGCAGCCAAGGCGGGAATGGGAATGAGCAGTTCTTC	CASSQGGNGNEQFF
-	TRBV5-1	-	TRBJ2-1	TGCGCCAGCAGCTCACTGGGGAGCTCCTACAATGAGCAGTTCTTC	CASSSLGSSYNEQFF
-	TRBV18	-	TRBJ2-4	TGTGCCAGCTCACCAGATGAAGGGGGAAACATTCAGTACTTC	CASSPDEGGNIQYF
-	TRBV2	TRBD1	TRBJ1-5	TGTGCCAGTTCCGGGACAGGGGGCACCCAGCCCCAGCATTTT	CASSGTGGTQPQHF
-	TRBV7-2	-	TRBJ2-1	TGTGCCAGCAGCCTAAGGGTGGCGGGGGCCAGCTCCTACAATGAGCAGTTCTTC	CASSLRVAGASSYNEQFF
-	TRBV5-1	TRBD1	TRBJ2-2	TGCGCCAGCAGACCCGCGGGGACAGGGTTCACCGGGGAGCTGTTTTTT	CASRPAGTGFTGELFF
-	TRBV24-1	TRBD1	TRBJ2-5	TGTGCCACCAGTGGGCCGGGACAGAAAGAAGAGACCCAGTACTTC	CATSGPGQKEETQYF
-	TRBV10-1	TRBD2	TRBJ2-3	TGCGCCAGCAGTGAGTCTAGCGGGAGCACAGATACGCAGTATTTT	CASSESSGSTDTQYF
few	TRBV23-1	-	TRBJ2-1	TGCGCCAGTTCTCGTACTGGTGTTCCGCCACCTCCCATCAATGAGCAGTTCTTC	CASSRTGVPPPPINEQFF
-	TRBV4-3	TRBD2	TRBJ2-1	TGCGCCAGCAGCCAATCCCTAGCGGGAGTACTTAATGAGCAGTTCTTC	CASSQSLAGVLNEQFF
-	TRBV11-2	-	TRBJ2-2	TGTGCCAGCAGCCGCCCCCGGGACGCCGGAGGGGGGGAGCTGTTTTTT	CASSRPRDAGGGELFF
-	TRBV7-2	-	TRBJ1-2	TGTGCCAGCAGCTTAGCTTACAGGGTGGAGTATGGCTACACCTTC	CASSLAYRVEYGYTF
few	TRBV7-2	TRBD1	TRBJ2-1	TGTGCCAGCAGCTTTGGGACAGGGGTTGCGCATGAGCAGTTCTTC	CASSFGTGVAHEQFF
-	TRBV7-2	TRBD2	TRBJ2-7	TGTGCCAGCAGCCAAGGACTAGCGGGAGTGAACGAGCAGTACTTC	CASSQGLAGVNEQYF
once	TRBV6-6	-	TRBJ2-7	TGTGCCAGCAGTTCACTAGACGAGCAGTACTTC	CASSSLDEQYF
-	TRBV3-1/TRBV3-2	-	TRBJ1-3	TGTGCCAGCAGCCAGGGAGGGAACACCATATATTTT	CASSQGGNTIYF
-	TRBV29-1	-	TRBJ1-4	TGCAGCGCTTTTATATCGTCAGAACTGTTTTTT	CSAFISSELFF
-	TRBV5-1	TRBD1	TRBJ2-5	TGCGCCAGCAGCTCGTTACGGACAGGGCAAGAGACCCAGTACTTC	CASSSLRTGQETQYF
-	TRBV27	-	TRBJ2-5	TGTGCCAGCAGTTTTAAAGAGACCCAGTACTTC	CASSFKETQYF
-	TRBV7-2	TRBD2	TRBJ2-5	TGTGCCAGCAGCTACCAGCGGGAGGGAAAGACCCAGTACTTC	CASSYQREGKTQYF
-	TRBV19	-	TRBJ1-1	TGTGCCAGTAGTATAAACTCCGAGACAGGTGAAGCTTTCTTT	CASSINSETGEAFF
-	TRBV5-6	TRBD1	TRBJ1-4	TGTGCCAGCAGCTACCGGGACAGGGGGCCCCAAGGGAAACTGTTTTTT	CASSYRDRGPQGKLFF
-	TRBV5-5	-	TRBJ1-2	TGTGCCAGCAGCTTGGCCGTGACACGGAACTATGGCTACACCTTC	CASSLAVTRNYGYTF
-	TRBV27	-	TRBJ2-3	TGTGCCAGCAGTTTAATATATACAGATACGCAGTATTTT	CASSLIYTDTQYF
few	TRBV30	TRBD1	TRBJ1-5	TGTGCCTGGAGTCGGACAGGGGAGGGTCAGCCCCAGCATTTT	CAWSRTGEGQPQHF
-	TRBV10-3	TRBD2	TRBJ2-1	TGTGCCATCAGGGAACTAGCGGAGTACAATGAGCAGTTCTTC	CAIRELAEYNEQFF
-	TRBV3-1/TRBV3-2	TRBD2	TRBJ2-1	TGTGCCAGCAGCCAACCGGGACTAGCGGGCAATGAGCAGTTCTTC	CASSQPGLAGNEQFF